The clone carrying this T cell receptor beta chain was detected only a few times. Its antigen is unknown. Germline trimming cut 6 bases from V and 1 base from J; bases unmatched to any gene: 7. CDR1 and CDR2 from the germline V gene are SGHTA and FQGNSA. The CDR3 is 15 residues long. This entry comes from a study of CD8 T cells in ankylosing spondylitis. Study results and caveats: Among TCR beta sequences, a motif of under ten highly homologous variants appeared characteristic of ankylosing spondylitis blood. Disease-associated clones were CD8+ and fairly uncommon in peripheral blood. Earlier authors reported some of these motif variants in reactive arthritis synovial fluid and blood.

Quantitative 5'-RACE with molecular barcodes was used to make the TCR beta libraries. A single record per CDR3 protein comes from TCRdb applying MiXCR to the 5' RACE reads. Altogether about 250,000 distinct CDR3 sequences are present, roughly 32% being singletons, with the ten largest covering approximately 4.6%. The receptor comes from a male donor with ankylosing spondylitis or in good health (not recorded which). The chain combines TRBV7-2 with TRBJ2-3; 7 nucleotides match TRBD2. The sample comprised blood, either unsorted or a sorted T cell fraction (not recorded which). The chain's CDR3 is CASRGGGDRTDTQYF. CDR3 nucleotide sequence: TGTGCCAGCAGGGGTGGGGGGGACCGCACAGATACGCAGTATTTT.